This T cell receptor beta chain was retrieved from a study of vaccination effects on CD4 cells after COVID-19. Notes on this clone: Its antigen is unidentified.

ViraFEST assay sequencing came after antigen-specific CD4+ T cells were expanded with viral peptide pools. Researchers isolated CD4+ T cells once approximately eleven days of culture had elapsed. Neither prior SARS-CoV-2 infection nor positive nucleocapsid antibodies were present in the vaccine recipients. Trimming took off 4 bases at V and 3 bases at J, with 11 bases between the two ends. The CDR3 consists of 13 residues. Germline CDR1 is SGHRS and CDR2 is YFSETQ. Profiled with immunoSEQ multiplex PCR; TCRdb holds only in-frame clones, not every one. Of roughly 35,000 clones listed, around three quarters are singletons.

This sequence joins TRBV5-1 and TRBJ2-7, with a tentative D call TRBD1 (6 bases). Here the sequenced sample was CD4+ T cells from PBMCs cultured with HCoV-OC43 spike peptides, taken before COVID-19 vaccination. Subset here: HCoV-OC43 spike overlapping peptide pool stimulation. The sequence was collected from a human donor who received a COVID-19 vaccine. DNA for the CDR3: TGCGCCAGCAGCATCGGGACAAGCTACGAGCAGTACTTC. It encodes CASSIGTSYEQYF.